This record looks at one T cell receptor (beta chain) sequence and its context. This specimen comes from a study of CXCR3-negative and CXCR3-positive naive CD8 T cells. UMI-labeled TRB cDNA libraries were prepared by 5' RACE. TCRdb re-called the 5' RACE reads and gives one entry per CDR3 protein, without DNA. Its listing shows approximately 100,000 distinct CDR3 sequences. This CDR3 comprises 13 residues. CDR1 is SQVTM and CDR2 is ANQGSEA in the germline V gene. This sequence originates from a human donor in good health. Some clones in this sample may be carry-over from other donors' samples. The sequencing sample was made of naive CXCR3- CD8+ T cells from blood. Regarding subset: CD45RO-CCR7+CD27+CD95- naive CD8+ T cells lacking CXCR3 (TNR3-). This rearrangement joins TRBV29-1 to TRBJ2-1. CDR3 in amino acids: CSVLTASYNEQFF.